The 23 T cell receptor beta chains below all came from one sample that was sequenced in a study of radiation and T cells in renal cell carcinoma. Described time point: baseline pretreatment blood. Specified treatment: 15 Gy SBRT to primary tumor, nephrectomy 4 weeks later. Produced via immunoSEQ multiplex PCR; TCRdb's table is partial and in-frame only. The repertoire consists of 110,000 to 150,000 clones, with around four fifths occurring once and the leading ten covering less than 25%. The material was blood, obtained from a patient whose treatment included radiotherapy and nephrectomy. The source of these receptors is a woman in her forties or fifties with renal cell carcinoma.

V is TRBV5-5 and J is TRBJ2-7; D not certain. Trimming left V 4 bases short and J 6 bases short, with 8 bases between. The CDR3 runs to 11 residues. Germline CDR1 reads SGHKS; CDR2 reads YYEKEE (reference sequence). The CDR3 loop reads CASSGISEQYF. The DNA for the CDR3 is TGTGCCAGCAGCGGGATATCCGAGCAGTACTTC. Based on the CDR3 plus reference TRBV5-5 and TRBJ2-7, the full variable domain is DAGVTQSPTHLIKTRGQQVTLRCSPISGHKSVSWYQQVLGQGPQFIFQYYEKEERGRGNFPDRFSARQFPNYSSELNVNALLLGDSALYLCASSGISEQYFGPGTRLTVT.

The table lists this clone with a count of one. The chain carries TRBV4-3 and TRBJ2-3, with 7 bases that match TRBD1. With V trimmed by 1 base and J by 0 bases, 4 bases remained unmatched. The germline V gene encodes CDR1 LGHNA and CDR2 YSLEER. This CDR3 comprises 16 residues. The CDR3 reads CASSQGQGLSTDTQYF. The CDR3 DNA sequence: TGCGCCAGCAGCCAAGGACAGGGCCTTAGCACAGATACGCAGTATTTT.

This chain uses TRBV19 with TRBJ1-1; D unresolved. The germline gives CDR1 LNHDA, CDR2 SQIVND (reference sequence). This CDR3 has 12 residues. Trimming shortened V by 10 bases and J by 1 base, and 10 bases separated the two germline ends. The CDR3 DNA reads as TGTGCCACCGATCGTTGGAACACTGAAGCTTTCTTT. Translating it yields CATDRWNTEAFF.

This clone was found once. The chain has TRBV6-1 and TRBJ2-1; D is perhaps TRBD1 (6 bases). The CDR3 consists of 16 residues. Trimming shortened V by 3 bases and J by 3 bases, and 15 bases separated the two germline ends. Germline-derived CDR1 and CDR2 are MNHNS and SASEGT. CDR3 in amino acids: CASSDWGRTVYNEQFF. The CDR3 coding sequence is TGTGCCAGCAGTGACTGGGGTCGGACAGTCTACAATGAGCAGTTCTTC.

The sample holds a few counts of this clone. This chain joins TRBV5-1 and TRBJ2-7; TRBD2 aligns across 10 bases. Per the germline V gene, CDR1 is SGHRS and CDR2 is YFSETQ. The ends lost 4 bases at V and 6 bases at J; junction bases unmatched: 7. The CDR3 length is 14 residues. The CDR3 loop is CASSSSGGPGEQYF. CDR3 nucleotides: TGCGCCAGCAGCAGTAGCGGGGGGCCAGGCGAGCAGTACTTC.

The sample holds a few counts of this clone. The chain uses TRBV18 and TRBJ2-3; D may be TRBD2 (6 bases). Trimming left V 1 base short and J 6 bases short, with 14 bases between. CDR3 length: 15 amino acids. The V gene's germline CDR1 is KGHSH and CDR2 LQKENI. DNA of the CDR3: TGTGCCAGCTCACCACTCCTTGGCCGGGGGGATACGCAGTATTTT. Its translation: CASSPLLGRGDTQYF.

The CDR3 region has the DNA TGTGCCAGCAGCTTCTCACAGGGGTCTGGGGCCAACGTCCTGACTTTC. It yields the protein CASSFSQGSGANVLTF. This sequence joins TRBV5-4 and TRBJ2-6; 7 nucleotides line up with TRBD1. The CDR3 has 16 residues. Germline-derived CDR1 and CDR2 are SGHNT and YYREEE (reference sequence). V lost 2 bases, J lost 1 base, and 3 bases stayed unmatched. The full variable domain, its missing parts supplied by reference TRBV5-4 and TRBJ2-6, is ETGVTQSPTHLIKTRGQQVTLRCSSQSGHNTVSWYQQALGQGPQFIFQYYREEENGRGNFPPRFSGLQFPNYSSELNVNALELDDSALYLCASSFSQGSGANVLTFGAGSRLTVL.

The rearrangement uses TRBV7-2 and TRBJ1-4, with 7 bases matching TRBD1. In germline, CDR1 is SGHTA, CDR2 FQGNSA. J was trimmed by 3 bases and V by 5 bases; bases with no gene match: 9. This CDR3 has 16 residues. The CDR3 DNA follows: TGTGCCAGCAGCCGACCGAGGGGGACAGCTAATGAAAAACTGTTTTTT. Translation: CASSRPRGTANEKLFF. The variable domain in full, with the rest retrieved from reference TRBV7-2 and TRBJ1-4, is GAGVSQSPSNKVTEKGKDVELRCDPISGHTALYWYRQSLGQGLEFLIYFQGNSAPDKSGLPSDRFSAERTGGSVSTLTIQRTQQEDSAVYLCASSRPRGTANEKLFFGSGTQLSVL.

J is TRBJ1-4 and V is TRBV7-2; D not certain. V was cut by 5 bases and J by 3 bases, with 10 bases left in between. Germline CDR1 SGHTA, CDR2 FQGNSA. CDR3 size: 14 residues. Here the CDR3 DNA reads TGTGCCAGCAGCCCCCTTAACTCTAATGAAAAACTGTTTTTT. It codes for CASSPLNSNEKLFF. Combining the CDR3 with reference TRBV7-2 and TRBJ1-4 gives the whole variable domain GAGVSQSPSNKVTEKGKDVELRCDPISGHTALYWYRQSLGQGLEFLIYFQGNSAPDKSGLPSDRFSAERTGGSVSTLTIQRTQQEDSAVYLCASSPLNSNEKLFFGSGTQLSVL.

V gene TRBV6-5 combines with J gene TRBJ1-5; 7 nucleotides align to TRBD1. Trimming cost V 4 bases and J 2 bases; bases outside gene matches: 5. The CDR3 sequence is 15 residues long. Germline CDR1 is MNHEY and CDR2 is SVGAGI. The CDR3 sequence is CASSLGGTGNQPQHF. CDR3 nucleotide sequence: TGTGCCAGCAGTTTAGGAGGGACAGGCAATCAGCCCCAGCATTTT.

The chain couples TRBV7-2 to TRBJ2-5, with TRBD1 identical over 8 bases. This CDR3 has 17 residues. The V gene's germline CDR1 is SGHTA and CDR2 FQGNSA. Trimming took 3 bases from V and 5 from J; bases not matched to a gene: 14. The CDR3 DNA reads TGTGCCAGCAGCTTGCCTACAGGGGGAAGGGATGTGGAGACCCAGTACTTC. Protein: CASSLPTGGRDVETQYF.

The chain uses TRBV27 and TRBJ2-2; 7 nucleotides agree with TRBD2. CDR1 is MNHEY and CDR2 is SMNVEV in the germline V gene (reference sequence). The CDR3 has 15 residues. The junction had 10 bases not matched to a gene; V was cut back by 3 bases and J by 9 bases. The CDR3: CASSFLGGSAWELFF. DNA for the CDR3: TGTGCCAGCAGTTTTCTGGGCGGGAGCGCCTGGGAGCTGTTTTTT.

This clone appeared a few times. This sequence joins TRBV10-3 and TRBJ1-1; D is unresolved. The CDR3 covers 14 residues. Per the germline V gene, CDR1 is ENHRY and CDR2 is SYGVKD. Deletions cut 2 bases from V and 5 bases from J, with 12 bases between. The CDR3: CAISEVLLRTEAFF. The CDR3 nucleotides are TGTGCCATCAGTGAGGTGCTGCTTCGGACTGAAGCTTTCTTT.

The V gene is TRBV4-3, the J gene TRBJ2-6; D is undetermined. The V end was cut by 1 base, the J end by 0 bases, with 7 bases between. There are 16 residues in the CDR3. Germline loops: CDR1 LGHNA, CDR2 YSLEER. CDR3 sequence (DNA): TGCGCCAGCAGCCAAGGGGTCAACTCTGGGGCCAACGTCCTGACTTTC. As protein: CASSQGVNSGANVLTF.

V and J are TRBV12-5 and TRBJ1-5; the D gene is possibly TRBD1 (5 bases). The CDR3 extends over 12 amino acids. The germline V gene has CDR1 LGHNT and CDR2 FRNRAP. The V gene lost 1 base and the J gene lost 13 bases, with 11 bases spanning the gap. Written as DNA, the CDR3 is TGTGCTAGTGGTTTGGACCGCCGACAGCAGCATTTT. Its translation is CASGLDRRQQHF.

Points on this clone: Other DNA sequences from this sample encode an identical CDR3 as well. The chain combines TRBV6-1 with TRBJ1-1; possibly TRBD1 for D (6 bases). This CDR3 has 13 residues. V lost 5 bases to trimming and J lost 2 bases, with 9 bases between them. The germline V gene has CDR1 MNHNS and CDR2 SASEGT. CDR3 coding DNA: TGTGCCAGCAGTTTGACAGGAAACACTGAAGCTTTCTTT. Translating it yields CASSLTGNTEAFF.

The table lists this clone with a few counts. The chain recombines TRBV7-6 with TRBJ1-2, with D unclear. V was pared by 1 base and J by 6 bases, with 12 bases between. Germline CDR1 and CDR2: SGHVS and FNYEAQ. The CDR3 length is 14 residues. The chain's CDR3 is CASSLVGMGDGYTF. For the CDR3, the DNA is TGTGCCAGCAGCTTAGTGGGGATGGGTGATGGCTACACCTTC.

The CDR3 region has the DNA TGTGCCAGCAGCTTATTATCCGGGGGCCAAGAGACCCAGTACTTC. Encoded protein: CASSLLSGGQETQYF. The rearrangement joins TRBV7-2 to TRBJ2-5; D is perhaps TRBD2 (6 bases). Per germline, CDR1 SGHTA and CDR2 FQGNSA. Trimming shortened V by 2 bases and J by 1 base, and 11 bases separated the two germline ends. CDR3 length: 15 residues.

The gene calls are TRBV12-5 and TRBJ2-2; TRBD1 aligns across 8 bases. V was pared by 1 base and J by 5 bases, with 3 bases of the junction left unmatched. CDR1 LGHNT and CDR2 FRNRAP come from the germline V gene. The CDR3 is 15 residues long. The CDR3 spells CASGLGTGPTGELFF. The CDR3 DNA sequence: TGTGCTAGTGGTTTGGGGACAGGGCCGACCGGGGAGCTGTTTTTT.

This chain links TRBV7-8 with TRBJ2-2, with TRBD1 identical over 9 bases. The CDR3 contains 17 residues. The junction had 7 bases not matched to a gene; V was cut back by 5 bases and J by 0 bases. Germline V gives CDR1 SGHVS, CDR2 FQNEAQ. CDR3 sequence: CASSPRDRAANTGELFF. Here the CDR3 DNA reads TGTGCCAGCAGCCCCCGGGACAGGGCGGCGAACACCGGGGAGCTGTTTTTT.

The CDR3 spells CANRGGENSPLHF. CDR3 sequence (DNA): TGTGCCAACAGGGGAGGAGAAAATTCACCCCTCCACTTT. The chain combines TRBV21-1 with TRBJ1-6. TRBV21-1 is listed as a pseudogene. The CDR3 extends over 13 amino acids.

The gene calls are TRBV30 and TRBJ2-2; D may correspond to TRBD1 or TRBD2 (5 bases each). CDR3 size: 13 residues. Germline V gene sequence: CDR1 GTSNPN, CDR2 SVGIG (reference sequence). V was clipped by 3 bases and J by 3 bases, with 8 bases between them. The CDR3: CAWSEGYTGELFF. The CDR3, as DNA: TGTGCCTGGAGCGAGGGGTACACCGGGGAGCTGTTTTTT.

This rearrangement joins TRBV2 to TRBJ2-6; TRBD1 matches 8 bases. After removal of 7 bases from V and 2 bases from J, the junction contained 4 bases not matched to a gene. The CDR3 is 15 residues long. Germline CDR1 reads SNHLY; CDR2 reads FYNNEI. CDR3 in DNA: TGTGCCAGCAACCAGGGGGCAGCTGGGGCCAACGTCCTGACTTTC. It is translated as CASNQGAAGANVLTF.